These 3 T cell receptor beta chains came from one sample sequenced in a study of control samples from healthy donors and cancer patients. Only in-frame clones appear in the TCRdb table, and some are missing; sequencing was by immunoSEQ multiplex PCR. The table lists under 130,000 clones, about 89% of them singletons. The sequenced sample was PBMCs. These receptors originate from a man aged 55-75 years with lung cancer.

This rearrangement joins TRBV6-1 to TRBJ1-2, with no clear D. Germline-derived CDR1 and CDR2 are MNHNS and SASEGT. The CDR3 runs to 13 residues. V was clipped by 3 bases and J by 4 bases, with 9 bases between them. As DNA, the CDR3 is TGTGCCAGCAGTGACCCCCCTTCCTATGGCTACACCTTC. As protein: CASSDPPSYGYTF.

The chain employs TRBV7-2 and TRBJ1-4; D possibly corresponds to TRBD1 (6 bases). Trimming cost V 1 base and J 6 bases, with 21 bases left between them. The CDR3 consists of 18 residues. Germline V lookup: CDR1 SGHTA, CDR2 FQGNSA. The CDR3 loop reads CASSLDPHKTGFYEKLFF. DNA of the CDR3: TGTGCCAGCAGCTTAGATCCCCACAAGACAGGTTTTTATGAAAAACTGTTTTTT.

The chain uses TRBV5-5 and TRBJ1-2, with a tentative D call TRBD1 (6 bases). The CDR3 covers 14 residues. V was cut by 0 bases and J by 8 bases, with 14 bases left in between. Germline values: CDR1 SGHKS, CDR2 YYEKEE (reference sequence). In nucleotides, the CDR3 is TGTGCCAGCAGCTTGGAGACGGCAGGGGTCGGCTACACCTTC. It codes for CASSLETAGVGYTF.